The 24 T cell receptor beta chains below come from one sample, sequenced in a study of cytomegalovirus exposure and HLA in healthy donors. Researchers ran the PCR with 60 Vbeta and 13 Jbeta primers. Clones were sequenced by immunoSEQ multiplex PCR, and TCRdb holds only the in-frame ones, with some missing. The sample has fewer than 250,000 clones, around 81% seen once. The sample taken for sequencing was PBMCs. All receptors come from a young man in good health and CMV-seronegative.

V gene TRBV25-1 combines with J gene TRBJ1-1; tentative D call: TRBD1 (6 bases). Trimming removed 6 bases at V and 1 base at J, with 9 bases between. The germline gives CDR1 MGHDK, CDR2 SYGVNS. CDR3 length: 13 residues. This chain's CDR3 is CASSRQANTEAFF. Written as DNA, the CDR3 is TGTGCCAGCAGCCGACAGGCGAACACTGAAGCTTTCTTT. The full variable domain, with the rest looked up from reference TRBV25-1 and TRBJ1-1, is EADIYQTPRYLVIGTGKKITLECSQTMGHDKMYWYQQDPGMELHLIHYSYGVNSTEKGDLSSESTVSRIRTEHFPLTLESARPSHTSQYLCASSRQANTEAFFGQGTRLTVV.

This clone was recorded once. V and J are TRBV5-4 and TRBJ2-3; 9 positions agree with TRBD1. Germline V lookup: CDR1 SGHNT, CDR2 YYREEE (reference sequence). This CDR3 region has 17 residues. Trimming cost V 3 bases and J 3 bases; bases outside gene matches: 11. The CDR3 sequence is CASSSMSDRGKTDTQYF. The CDR3 DNA reads TGTGCCAGCAGCTCAATGTCGGACAGGGGAAAGACAGATACGCAGTATTTT.

The rearrangement links TRBV6-5 to TRBJ2-2; 8 bases are shared with TRBD2. V shed 0 bases and J 3 bases; nucleotides not matched to a gene: 3. CDR1 and CDR2 (germline): MNHEY, SVGAGI. The CDR3 length is 16 residues. The CDR3 reads CASSYSSGSDTGELFF. DNA for the CDR3: TGTGCCAGCAGTTACTCCAGCGGGAGTGACACCGGGGAGCTGTTTTTT.

V is TRBV11-2 and J is TRBJ2-7; a possible D gene is TRBD2 (5 bases). V dropped 2 bases and J dropped 0 bases, with 17 bases sitting between them. The CDR3 consists of 17 residues. CDR1 is SGHAT and CDR2 is FQNNGV in the germline V gene. CDR3 protein: CASSLPDPGISSYEQYF. The CDR3 DNA follows: TGTGCCAGCAGCTTACCCGATCCGGGGATAAGCTCCTACGAGCAGTACTTC.

This sequence joins TRBV5-4 and TRBJ1-3; D is perhaps TRBD1 (5 bases). The germline V and J ends were trimmed by 3 bases and 7 bases, with 14 bases remaining between them. The length of the CDR3 is 14 residues. The germline gives CDR1 SGHNT, CDR2 YYREEE (reference sequence). DNA of the CDR3: TGTGCCAGCAGCTACCAGACCGGGGGGAACACCATATATTTT. It codes for CASSYQTGGNTIYF.

The genes are TRBV10-1 and TRBJ2-5; 7 bases match TRBD1. V lost 3 bases, J lost 0 bases, and 16 bases stayed unmatched. The CDR3 has 19 residues. In germline, CDR1 is WNHNN, CDR2 SYGVQD (reference sequence). The CDR3 DNA reads TGCGCCAGCAGTGATTTTCGGGACAGCTCGAAGGGGTACCAAGAGACCCAGTACTTC. Translating it yields CASSDFRDSSKGYQETQYF.

The rearrangement links TRBV27 to TRBJ2-3; a weak D match, TRBD1 (6 bases). CDR3 length: 14 residues. The V gene lost 6 bases and the J gene lost 2 bases, with 12 bases spanning the gap. The V gene's germline CDR1 is MNHEY and CDR2 SMNVEV (reference sequence). The chain's CDR3 is CASRNREYTDTQYF. The CDR3 DNA sequence: TGTGCCAGCAGAAACAGGGAGTACACAGATACGCAGTATTTT.

The chain combines TRBV4-3 with TRBJ2-6; D may be TRBD1 (6 bases). This CDR3 spans 16 amino acids. Germline loops: CDR1 LGHNA, CDR2 YSLEER. V lost 4 bases to trimming and J lost 2 bases, with 12 bases between them. The DNA for the CDR3 is TGCGCCAGCAGCCGCGAACAGGGAACTGGGGCCAACGTCCTGACTTTC. Translation gives CASSREQGTGANVLTF.

J is TRBJ2-3 and V is TRBV9; TRBD2 matches 8 bases. J lost 2 bases, V lost 4 bases, and 9 bases had no gene match. Germline values: CDR1 SGDLS, CDR2 YYNGEE. The CDR3 length is 16 residues. Written as DNA, the CDR3 is TGTGCCAGCAGCACCCCAGCGGGGGAGAACACAGATACGCAGTATTTT. Translation gives CASSTPAGENTDTQYF. The whole variable domain, remainder taken from reference TRBV9 and TRBJ2-3, is DSGVTQTPKHLITATGQRVTLRCSPRSGDLSVYWYQQSLDQGLQFLIQYYNGEERAKGNILERFSAQQFPDLHSELNLSSLELGDSALYFCASSTPAGENTDTQYFGPGTRLTVL.

This sequence joins TRBV5-1 and TRBJ2-7; D perhaps matches TRBD1 (6 bases). CDR3 length: 15 amino acids. The V end lost 5 bases, the J end lost 4 bases, and 19 bases lay between the germline ends. Looked up from germline, CDR1 is SGHRS and CDR2 is YFSETQ. The CDR3, as DNA: TGCGCCAGCAGATACAACGACAGGACATTTTACGAGCAGTACTTC. Protein sequence: CASRYNDRTFYEQYF.

The chain has TRBV25-1 and TRBJ2-5; D may be TRBD1 (5 bases). V lost 6 bases, J lost 4 bases, and 12 bases lay in between. Germline V gene data show CDR1 as MGHDK and CDR2 as SYGVNS. There are 13 residues in the CDR3. CDR3 loop: CASRDIVGETQYF. CDR3 bases: TGTGCCAGCAGGGACATCGTGGGAGAGACCCAGTACTTC. Together with reference TRBV25-1 and TRBJ2-5, the CDR3 gives the full variable domain: EADIYQTPRYLVIGTGKKITLECSQTMGHDKMYWYQQDPGMELHLIHYSYGVNSTEKGDLSSESTVSRIRTEHFPLTLESARPSHTSQYLCASRDIVGETQYFGPGTRLLVL.

Concerning this clone itself: The germline gene is not matched at one end of the junction; a read error may be the cause. This chain connects TRBV7-9 to TRBJ2-1, with a possible D match to TRBD2 (5 bases). The CDR3 length is 12 residues. Germline CDR1 reads SEHNR; CDR2 reads FQNEAQ (reference sequence). As DNA, the CDR3 is TGTTCCAGCAGCTGGACTTACAATGAGCAGTTCTTC. Translation: CSSSWTYNEQFF.

The genes are TRBV18 and TRBJ2-3, with 12 bases fitting TRBD2. Germline V lookup: CDR1 KGHSH, CDR2 LQKENI. Trimming cost V 4 bases and J 2 bases; bases outside gene matches: 4. This CDR3 spans 16 amino acids. The CDR3 DNA follows: TGTGCCAGCTCACAGGCTAGCGGGAGGGTCACAGATACGCAGTATTTT. Residues: CASSQASGRVTDTQYF.

This clone appeared once. The genes are TRBV10-3 and TRBJ2-2, with 8 bases that match TRBD2. There are 17 residues in the CDR3. Germline CDR1 reads ENHRY; CDR2 reads SYGVKD. V was clipped by 3 bases and J by 6 bases; unmatched bases: 12. The CDR3 DNA reads as TGTGCCATCAGTGAAAGGACTAGCTCAACGTCCCCCGGGGAGCTGTTTTTT. Translation gives CAISERTSSTSPGELFF.

The V and J genes are TRBV5-5 and TRBJ1-1, with 8 bases fitting TRBD1. The CDR3 consists of 13 residues. J gave up 6 bases and V 4 bases, and 5 bases lay outside the gene matches. Germline V lookup: CDR1 SGHKS, CDR2 YYEKEE (reference sequence). CDR3 coding DNA: TGTGCCAGCAGCAGACAGGGGAGCGCTGAAGCTTTCTTT. The encoded protein is CASSRQGSAEAFF. Full variable domain (missing parts from reference TRBV5-5 and TRBJ1-1): DAGVTQSPTHLIKTRGQQVTLRCSPISGHKSVSWYQQVLGQGPQFIFQYYEKEERGRGNFPDRFSARQFPNYSSELNVNALLLGDSALYLCASSRQGSAEAFFGQGTRLTVV.

The CDR3 coding sequence is TGTGCCAGCAGCGCCGGGACTAGAACCTACAATGAGCAGTTCTTC. Translation: CASSAGTRTYNEQFF. This chain uses TRBV9 with TRBJ2-1; TRBD2 aligns across 8 bases. The V gene's germline CDR1 is SGDLS and CDR2 YYNGEE. The CDR3 sequence is 15 residues long. V gave up 3 bases and J gave up 2 bases; unmatched junction bases: 4.

CDR3 sequence reads: CASGLNIGLAGNEQFF. The CDR3 nucleotides are TGTGCTAGTGGTTTGAACATCGGACTAGCGGGGAATGAGCAGTTCTTC. The chain has TRBV12-5 and TRBJ2-1; 12 bases are a match to TRBD2. Losses at the gene ends were 2 bases for V and 7 bases for J; bases not matched to a gene: 6. The CDR3 consists of 16 residues. From germline, CDR1 is LGHNT and CDR2 FRNRAP.

The chain is built from TRBV28 and TRBJ2-5; 12 nucleotides align to TRBD2. V lost 5 bases and J lost 4; bases outside the gene matches: 11. This CDR3 comprises 17 residues. Germline values: CDR1 MDHEN, CDR2 SYDVKM. CDR3 sequence reads: CASSPSPTSGSRETQYF. The CDR3 nucleotides read TGTGCCAGCAGTCCTTCTCCGACTAGCGGGAGCCGAGAGACCCAGTACTTC.

The gene calls are TRBV27 and TRBJ2-5, with D perhaps TRBD2 (6 bases). With 5 bases removed from V and 2 bases from J, the gap between germline ends came to 15 bases. CDR1 is MNHEY and CDR2 is SMNVEV in the germline V gene (reference sequence). This CDR3 has 15 amino acids. The CDR3 DNA reads as TGTGCCAGCAGTCCCCGGGGCGGGGTACAAGAGACCCAGTACTTC. Translation: CASSPRGGVQETQYF.

The chain's CDR3 is CASSLVKGGRDSYEQYF. For the CDR3, the DNA is TGTGCCAGCAGCTTAGTAAAGGGGGGGCGCGACTCCTACGAGCAGTACTTC. The chain employs TRBV7-6 and TRBJ2-7; possibly TRBD2 for D (7 bases). This CDR3 has 17 amino acids. The germline V and J ends were trimmed by 1 base and 0 bases, with 16 bases remaining between them. Per germline, CDR1 SGHVS and CDR2 FNYEAQ.

This chain uses TRBV6-5 with TRBJ2-7, with 13 bases identical to TRBD2. There are 15 residues in the CDR3. V lost 5 bases to trimming and J lost 2 bases; unmatched junction nucleotides: 3. Per germline, CDR1 MNHEY and CDR2 SVGAGI. The chain's CDR3 is CASSVGTSGTYEQYF. CDR3 in DNA: TGTGCCAGCAGTGTGGGGACTAGCGGGACCTACGAGCAGTACTTC.

This clone was recorded once. V usage is TRBV27 and J usage is TRBJ2-1; 7 nucleotides line up with TRBD2. Germline V gene data show CDR1 as MNHEY and CDR2 as SMNVEV (reference sequence). V was clipped by 0 bases and J by 7 bases; unmatched bases: 12. The CDR3 runs 17 residues. For the CDR3, the DNA is TGTGCCAGCAGTTTATCCGCTGAACTGGGGGGAGGGAATGAGCAGTTCTTC. The encoded protein is CASSLSAELGGGNEQFF.

The rearrangement joins TRBV5-4 to TRBJ1-6; the match to TRBD1 covers 9 bases. CDR3 length: 16 amino acids. Germline V gives CDR1 SGHNT, CDR2 YYREEE (reference sequence). V lost 4 bases, J lost 9 bases, and 11 bases stayed unmatched. CDR3 DNA sequence: TGTGCCAGCAGCACCAGACAGGGGACAGGGATTTCACCCCTCCACTTT. Encoded protein: CASSTRQGTGISPLHF.

V is TRBV6-1 and J is TRBJ1-4, with 9 bases aligning to TRBD1. The ends lost 1 base at V and 6 bases at J; junction bases unmatched: 3. CDR1 MNHNS and CDR2 SASEGT come from the germline V gene. This CDR3 contains 15 residues. CDR3 amino acids: CASSEGGQGYEKLFF. The DNA of the CDR3 is TGTGCCAGCAGTGAAGGCGGACAGGGGTATGAAAAACTGTTTTTT.